A single sample is the source of the 28 T cell receptor beta chains below, sequenced in a study of response to subunit inactivated influenza vaccine (dated by TCRdb to the late 2010s). The library relied on RT-PCR. The reads were generated on an Illumina HiSeq 2500. The public reads were reprocessed in TCRdb via fastp at Q25 and MiXCR, keeping in-frame beta chains. Rows with one shared CDR3 protein collapse into an entry with the most common genes and DNA. The sample data list roughly 170,000 distinct CDR3 sequences, and approximately 8.7% of these were observed just once. The ten largest clones represent about a tenth of the sample. Sequencing used non-naive T cells sorted from PBMCs, obtained on the day of vaccination. The sample's cell subset or site label is to be understood as: memory T cell fraction. The receptors come from a man aged 45-65 years who received an inactivated influenza vaccine. Donor details come from another sample of the same person, matched by shared clones.

As to this clonotype: Germline and junction disagree at one end, which may indicate a read error. The chain combines TRBV20-1 with TRBJ2-2; perhaps TRBD1 as D (7 bases). The CDR3 has 14 residues. In germline, CDR1 is DFQATT, CDR2 SNEGSKA (reference sequence). CDR3 coding DNA: TGCAGTGCTAGAGAGGAGGGGGCCACCTGGGAGCTGTTTTTT. Translation gives CSAREEGATWELFF.

This clonotype has just a few counts. This rearrangement joins TRBV28 to TRBJ1-1, with D possibly matching TRBD1 (5 bases). Trimming cost V 3 bases and J 0 bases, with 11 bases left between them. The CDR3 totals 15 residues. Germline V gene data show CDR1 as MDHEN and CDR2 as SYDVKM. In nucleotides, the CDR3 is TGTGCCAGCAGTTTGGGGGGGTCCATGAACACTGAAGCTTTCTTT. It specifies CASSLGGSMNTEAFF.

This clonotype was seen only a few times. The gene calls are TRBV28 and TRBJ2-1, with 10 bases identical to TRBD2. Looked up from germline, CDR1 is MDHEN and CDR2 is SYDVKM. The junction had 6 bases not matched to a gene; V was cut back by 2 bases and J by 8 bases. This CDR3 spans 15 amino acids. CDR3 residues: CASSLGSGRTHEQFF. The CDR3 region has the DNA TGTGCCAGCAGTTTAGGTAGCGGGAGGACCCATGAGCAGTTCTTC.

This clonotype was detected only a few times. The V gene is TRBV3-1, the J gene TRBJ2-7, with D hard to call. The CDR3 length is 13 residues. Trimming shortened V by 0 bases and J by 4 bases, and 7 bases separated the two germline ends. In germline, CDR1 is LGHDT, CDR2 YNNKEL (reference sequence). The CDR3 DNA follows: TGTGCCAGCAGCCAAGAGCTGGGATACGAGCAGTACTTC. Its translation is CASSQELGYEQYF.

This clonotype has ten or more counts. This chain connects TRBV4-1 to TRBJ1-3, with 8 bases matching TRBD1. Germline CDR1 is MGHRA and CDR2 is YSYEKL. The trim removed 4 bases at V and 0 bases at J, leaving 2 bases unmatched. This CDR3 contains 15 residues. In DNA, the CDR3 is TGCGCCAGCAGCCGGGACAGGAACTCTGGAAACACCATATATTTT. Amino acids: CASSRDRNSGNTIYF.

This clonotype has a handful of counts. The rearrangement links TRBV15 to TRBJ2-1, with TRBD2 identical over 10 bases. The ends lost 0 bases at V and 9 bases at J; junction bases unmatched: 5. Germline assignment: CDR1 LNHNV and CDR2 YYDKDF (reference sequence). The CDR3 is made up of 15 amino acids. CDR3 bases: TGTGCCACCAGCAGAGATCTAGCGGGAGTCGGTGAGCAGTTCTTC. Its protein product is CATSRDLAGVGEQFF.

Turning to this clonotype: Given a much more abundant clone one base away, this may be a read error. This chain uses TRBV4-3 with TRBJ2-4; possibly TRBD2 for D (5 bases). The germline gives CDR1 LGHNA, CDR2 YSLEER. The length of the CDR3 is 15 residues. Here the CDR3 reads CASSQLGVAENIQYF. For the CDR3, the DNA is TGCGCCAGCAGCCAACTCGGGGTAGCCGAAAACATTCAGTACTTC.

Only a few counts were recorded for this clonotype. J is TRBJ2-5 and V is TRBV5-1; a possible D gene is TRBD1 (6 bases). The CDR3 spans 15 residues. Between the trimmed V and J ends, which lost 0 bases and 2 bases, there was a span of 11 bases. Germline V gene sequence: CDR1 SGHRS, CDR2 YFSETQ. The CDR3, as DNA: TGCGCCAGCAGCTTGGCGGGGACAAAGCAAGAGACCCAGTACTTC. Translated, it gives CASSLAGTKQETQYF.

Comments on this clonotype: At one of its ends the junction is not consistent with the germline gene, which may arise from a read error. V is TRBV5-6 and J is TRBJ1-6; D not resolved. CDR1 and CDR2 (germline): SGHDT, YYEEEE. This CDR3 spans 16 amino acids. The CDR3 bases are TGTGCCGGCAGCTCCGGAATGGCTGCCGCAAATTCACCCCTCCACTTT. Residues: CAGSSGMAAANSPLHF.

This clonotype was found a few times. The chain is built from TRBV2 and TRBJ2-3; D tentatively fits TRBD1 or TRBD2 (5 bases each). V was pared by 5 bases and J by 5 bases, with 11 bases between. The CDR3 contains 13 residues. Per the germline V gene, CDR1 is SNHLY and CDR2 is FYNNEI. CDR3: CASSPPGRDTQYF. CDR3 nucleotide sequence: TGTGCCAGCAGTCCACCGGGGCGAGATACGCAGTATTTT. The full variable domain, rest sourced from reference TRBV2 and TRBJ2-3, is EPEVTQTPSHQVTQMGQEVILRCVPISNHLYFYWYRQILGQKVEFLVSFYNNEISEKSEIFDDQFSVERPDGSNFTLKIRSTKLEDSAMYFCASSPPGRDTQYFGPGTRLTVL.

This clonotype was observed a handful of times. This sequence joins TRBV7-6 and TRBJ2-3, with 11 bases lining up with TRBD2. The ends lost 0 bases at V and 0 bases at J; junction bases unmatched: 8. The germline gives CDR1 SGHVS, CDR2 FNYEAQ. The CDR3 runs to 19 residues. The CDR3 nucleotides are TGTGCCAGCAGCTTAGCCAGGACGCTAGCGGGAGGAAGCACAGATACGCAGTATTTT. Its translation is CASSLARTLAGGSTDTQYF.

The V and J genes are TRBV10-3 and TRBJ2-5; D is uncertain. Looked up from germline, CDR1 is ENHRY and CDR2 is SYGVKD. The CDR3 consists of 13 residues. V was cut by 3 bases and J by 2 bases, with 7 bases left in between. CDR3 in amino acids: CAISDSTQETQYF. For the CDR3, the DNA is TGTGCCATCAGTGACAGCACTCAAGAGACCCAGTACTTC.

J is TRBJ2-7 and V is TRBV28; perhaps TRBD2 as D (6 bases). This CDR3 region has 13 residues. V was shortened by 6 bases and J by 1 base, with 10 bases between the two germline ends. Germline assignment: CDR1 MDHEN and CDR2 SYDVKM. The CDR3 bases are TGTGCCAGCAGCGGTCGGGGGTCCTACGAGCAGTACTTC. It translates to CASSGRGSYEQYF.

The DNA of the CDR3 is TGTGCCAGCAGTTGGGGTGACGTAGCGGGGATCAAAACAGATACGCAGTATTTT. This encodes CASSWGDVAGIKTDTQYF. The chain carries TRBV12-3 or TRBV12-4 and TRBJ2-3, with TRBD2 matching 8 bases. This CDR3 has 18 amino acids. V lost 4 bases, J lost 3 bases, and 15 bases stayed unmatched.

The CDR3 loop reads CASSLAGALNYGYTF. The CDR3 nucleotides read TGTGCCAGCAGCTTGGCAGGGGCCTTAAACTATGGCTACACCTTC. J is TRBJ1-2 and V is TRBV5-5; weak D call: TRBD1 (6 bases). Trimming cost V 0 bases and J 2 bases, with 11 bases left between them. Per germline, CDR1 SGHKS and CDR2 YYEKEE (reference sequence). CDR3 length: 15 amino acids.

This clonotype was detected many times. The chain is built from TRBV5-1 and TRBJ2-3; tentative D call: TRBD2 (5 bases). Trimming left V 2 bases short and J 5 bases short, with 12 bases between. CDR1 is SGHRS, CDR2 YFSETQ, per germline. The CDR3 has 14 residues. The CDR3 protein is CASSFTTRKDTQYF. As DNA, the CDR3 is TGCGCCAGCAGCTTTACTACTAGGAAAGATACGCAGTATTTT.

This clonotype was recorded many times. The CDR3 loop reads CASSERQGIAKLFF. In DNA form, the CDR3 reads TGTGCCAGCAGTGAACGACAGGGGATCGCGAAGCTGTTTTTT. The chain links TRBV2 to TRBJ2-2; 8 bases align to TRBD1. The germline CDR1 and CDR2 sequences are SNHLY and FYNNEI. The V gene end was trimmed by 2 bases and the J gene end by 12 bases; junction bases not matched to a gene: 8. CDR3 length: 14 residues.

This clonotype was picked up a small number of times. The chain links TRBV27 to TRBJ2-3; 11 bases are shared with TRBD2. The CDR3 totals 18 residues. Germline CDR1 is MNHEY and CDR2 is SMNVEV (reference sequence). The trim removed 5 bases at V and 2 bases at J, leaving 12 bases unmatched. This chain's CDR3 is CASSRRALAGGTTDTQYF. The CDR3 DNA reads as TGTGCCAGCAGTCGAAGGGCATTAGCGGGAGGGACCACAGATACGCAGTATTTT.

The chain carries TRBV10-3 and TRBJ2-5, with D unresolved. Germline-derived CDR1 and CDR2 are ENHRY and SYGVKD. Trimming took off 6 bases at V and 5 bases at J, with 13 bases between the two ends. The CDR3 is made up of 13 amino acids. CDR3 sequence (DNA): TGTGCCATCAGCTGGGCCCCCGGTGAGACCCAGTACTTC. It encodes CAISWAPGETQYF.

This clonotype occurred many times. J is TRBJ1-4 and V is TRBV12-3 or TRBV12-4, with D unclear. The CDR3 spans 13 residues. V lost 7 bases and J lost 8, with 14 bases in between. CDR3 sequence reads: CASIRTLGEKLFF. DNA of the CDR3: TGTGCCAGCATCCGGACCCTGGGGGAAAAACTGTTTTTT.

This clonotype occurred many times. The rearrangement joins TRBV24-1 to TRBJ2-3; possibly TRBD1 for D (5 bases). The CDR3 sequence is 18 residues long. CDR1 KGHDR and CDR2 SFDVKD come from the germline V gene. Trimming removed 4 bases at V and 4 bases at J, with 23 bases between. The CDR3 DNA reads as TGTGCCACCAGTGACACCCGGCAGGGTAGAAACCAAGCAGATACGCAGTATTTT. Its protein product is CATSDTRQGRNQADTQYF.

This chain connects TRBV6-5 to TRBJ2-4, with TRBD1 matching over 7 bases. Germline trimming cut 9 bases from V and 4 bases from J; bases unmatched to any gene: 3. CDR3 length equals 12 residues. Germline-derived CDR1 and CDR2 are MNHEY and SVGAGI. The CDR3, as DNA: TGTGCCAGTCCGGGACAGAAAAACATTCAGTACTTC. This codes for CASPGQKNIQYF.

The V gene is TRBV9, the J gene TRBJ1-1; D remains ambiguous. V was shortened by 0 bases and J by 1 base, with 4 bases between the two germline ends. The CDR3 totals 13 residues. CDR1 and CDR2 (germline): SGDLS, YYNGEE. The CDR3 spells CASSVDRNTEAFF. In nucleotides, the CDR3 is TGTGCCAGCAGCGTAGACCGGAACACTGAAGCTTTCTTT.

This clonotype showed up many times. This chain connects TRBV7-9 to TRBJ1-1; D is undetermined. CDR1 SEHNR and CDR2 FQNEAQ come from the germline V gene (reference sequence). V was cut by 3 bases and J by 1 base, with 9 bases left in between. The CDR3 totals 14 residues. The CDR3 DNA sequence: TGTGCCAGCAGCTTCGGACGGAAGAACACTGAAGCTTTCTTT. Translation gives CASSFGRKNTEAFF.

This clonotype appeared many times. This chain joins TRBV7-2 and TRBJ2-3; no reliable D call. The CDR3 has 13 amino acids. V was cut by 5 bases and J by 4 bases, with 10 bases left in between. Germline V gives CDR1 SGHTA, CDR2 FQGNSA. The DNA for the CDR3 is TGTGCCAGCAGCCCTAGAAAGGCAGATACGCAGTATTTT. This translates into CASSPRKADTQYF.

This clonotype was picked up a small number of times. The J gene is TRBJ2-1, the V gene TRBV6-5; 14 positions agree with TRBD2. Germline CDR1 reads MNHEY; CDR2 reads SVGAGI. The V and J ends lost 0 bases and 8 bases, in that order; junction bases with no gene match: 6. This CDR3 has 17 amino acids. As DNA, the CDR3 is TGTGCCAGCAGTTACTCGCTGGGACTAGCGGGAGAGGATGAGCAGTTCTTC. Protein sequence: CASSYSLGLAGEDEQFF.

V is TRBV9 and J is TRBJ2-5, with a tentative D call TRBD1 (6 bases). The CDR3 consists of 14 residues. Per the germline V gene, CDR1 is SGDLS and CDR2 is YYNGEE. Trimming left V 2 bases short and J 3 bases short, with 11 bases between. The CDR3 reads CASSVTGRKETQYF. The CDR3 DNA sequence: TGTGCCAGCAGCGTCACAGGGCGTAAAGAGACCCAGTACTTC.

This clonotype was counted many times. The genes are TRBV4-3 and TRBJ1-4; D uncertain. Trimming left V 1 base short and J 4 bases short, with 10 bases between. Per the germline V gene, CDR1 is LGHNA and CDR2 is YSLEER. There are 15 residues in the CDR3. The CDR3 region has the DNA TGCGCCAGCAGCCAAGGGTTGGCAGTTAATGAAAAACTGTTTTTT. Translation: CASSQGLAVNEKLFF.